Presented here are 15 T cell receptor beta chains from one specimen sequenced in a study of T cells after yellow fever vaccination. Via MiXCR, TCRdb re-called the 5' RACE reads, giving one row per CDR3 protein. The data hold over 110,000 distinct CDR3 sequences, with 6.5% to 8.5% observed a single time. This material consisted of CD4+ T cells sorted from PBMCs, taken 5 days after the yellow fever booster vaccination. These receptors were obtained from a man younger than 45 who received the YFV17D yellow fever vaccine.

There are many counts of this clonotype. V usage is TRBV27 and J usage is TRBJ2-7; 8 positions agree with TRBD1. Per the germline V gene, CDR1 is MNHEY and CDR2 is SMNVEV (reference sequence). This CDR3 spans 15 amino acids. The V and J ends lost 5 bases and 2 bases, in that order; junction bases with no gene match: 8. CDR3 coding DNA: TGTGCCAGCAGTCGGATGAGGACAGGGCCCTACGAGCAGTACTTC. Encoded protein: CASSRMRTGPYEQYF.

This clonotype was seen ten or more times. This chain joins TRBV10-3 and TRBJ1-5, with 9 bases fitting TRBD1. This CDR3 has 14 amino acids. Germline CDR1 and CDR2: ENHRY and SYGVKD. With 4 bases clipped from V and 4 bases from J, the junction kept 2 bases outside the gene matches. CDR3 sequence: CAISVDRGNQPQHF. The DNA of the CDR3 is TGTGCCATCAGTGTTGACAGGGGGAATCAGCCCCAGCATTTT.

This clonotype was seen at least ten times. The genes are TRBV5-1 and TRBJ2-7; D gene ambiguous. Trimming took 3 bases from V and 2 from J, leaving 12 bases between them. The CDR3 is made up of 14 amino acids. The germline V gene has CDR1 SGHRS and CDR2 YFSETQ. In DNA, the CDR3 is TGCGCCAGCAGCTCCCGCCCTGGGCCCTACGAGCAGTACTTC. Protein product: CASSSRPGPYEQYF.

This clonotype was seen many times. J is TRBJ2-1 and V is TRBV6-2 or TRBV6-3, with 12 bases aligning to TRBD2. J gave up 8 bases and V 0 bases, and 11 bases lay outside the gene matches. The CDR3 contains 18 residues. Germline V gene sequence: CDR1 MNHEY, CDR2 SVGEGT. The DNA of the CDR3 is TGTGCCAGCAGTTACTCGACTAGCGGGAGAGAACCTTTCGATGAGCAGTTCTTC. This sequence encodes CASSYSTSGREPFDEQFF.

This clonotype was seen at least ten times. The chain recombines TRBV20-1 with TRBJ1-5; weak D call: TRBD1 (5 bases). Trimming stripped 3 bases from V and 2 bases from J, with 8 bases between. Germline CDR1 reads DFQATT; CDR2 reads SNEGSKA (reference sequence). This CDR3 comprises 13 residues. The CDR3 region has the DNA TGCAGTGCTAGCCGCAGGGGCAATCAGCCCCAGCATTTT. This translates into CSASRRGNQPQHF.

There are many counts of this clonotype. CDR3 DNA: TGCGCCAGCAGTCAATCTTGTGGGGCGCCCGGCGGGGAGCTGTTTTTT. Its translation: CASSQSCGAPGGELFF. The rearrangement links TRBV23-1 to TRBJ2-2; D is perhaps TRBD1 (5 bases). TRBV23-1 is sorted into the ORF group, with uncertain function. Trimming removed 0 bases at V and 7 bases at J, with 15 bases between. This CDR3 has 16 amino acids.

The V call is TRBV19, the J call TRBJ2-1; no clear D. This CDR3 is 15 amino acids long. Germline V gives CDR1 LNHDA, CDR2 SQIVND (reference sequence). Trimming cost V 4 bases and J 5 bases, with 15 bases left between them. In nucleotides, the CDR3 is TGTGCCAGTAGTACCCGAGTTGGACCCGACAATGAGCAGTTCTTC. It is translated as CASSTRVGPDNEQFF.

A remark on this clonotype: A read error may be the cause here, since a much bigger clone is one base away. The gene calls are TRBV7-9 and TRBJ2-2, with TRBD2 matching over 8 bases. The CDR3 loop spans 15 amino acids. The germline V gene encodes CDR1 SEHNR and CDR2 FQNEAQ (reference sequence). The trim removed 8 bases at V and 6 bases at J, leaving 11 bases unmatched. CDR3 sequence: CASGYGTSGSGELFF. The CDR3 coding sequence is TGTGCCAGCGGCTACGGGACTAGTGGCTCCGGGGAGCTGTTTTTT.

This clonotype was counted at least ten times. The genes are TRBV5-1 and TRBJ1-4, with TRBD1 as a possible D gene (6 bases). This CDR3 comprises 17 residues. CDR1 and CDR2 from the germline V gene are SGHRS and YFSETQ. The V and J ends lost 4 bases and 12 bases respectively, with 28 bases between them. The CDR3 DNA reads TGCGCCAGCAGCGCTGGGGGGACTGGGACACCCGCCAAGGAACTGTTTTTT. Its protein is CASSAGGTGTPAKELFF.

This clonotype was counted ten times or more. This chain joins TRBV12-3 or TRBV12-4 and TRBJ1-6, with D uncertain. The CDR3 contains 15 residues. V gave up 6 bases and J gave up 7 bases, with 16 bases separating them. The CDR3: CASSPSHSSNSPLHF. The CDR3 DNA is TGTGCCAGCAGCCCTTCTCACTCCTCGAATTCACCCCTCCACTTT.

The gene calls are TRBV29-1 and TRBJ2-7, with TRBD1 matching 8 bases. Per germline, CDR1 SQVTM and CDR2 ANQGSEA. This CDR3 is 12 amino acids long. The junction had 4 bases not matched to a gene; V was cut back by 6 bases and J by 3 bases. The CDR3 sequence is CSVRTGNYEQYF. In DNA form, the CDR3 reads TGCAGCGTGCGGACAGGGAACTACGAGCAGTACTTC.

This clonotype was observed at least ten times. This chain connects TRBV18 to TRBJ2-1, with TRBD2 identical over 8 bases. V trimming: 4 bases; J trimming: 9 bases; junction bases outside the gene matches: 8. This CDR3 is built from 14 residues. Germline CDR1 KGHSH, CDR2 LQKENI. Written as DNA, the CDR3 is TGTGCCAGCTCACGAAGCGGGAGCATGGGTGAGCAGTTCTTC. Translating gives CASSRSGSMGEQFF.

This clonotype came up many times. The CDR3 nucleotides are TGTGCCAGCAGCCAAATAGCTGCTGAGCAGTTCTTC. Translating gives CASSQIAAEQFF. V usage is TRBV3-1 and J usage is TRBJ2-1; D not resolved. CDR3 length equals 12 residues. V dropped 2 bases and J dropped 9 bases, with 8 bases sitting between them. The V gene's germline CDR1 is LGHDT and CDR2 YNNKEL (reference sequence).

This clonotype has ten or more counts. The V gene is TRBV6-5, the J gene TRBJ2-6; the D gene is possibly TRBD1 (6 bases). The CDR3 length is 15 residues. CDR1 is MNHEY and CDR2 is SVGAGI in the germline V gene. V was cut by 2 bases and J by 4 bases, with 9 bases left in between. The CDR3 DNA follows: TGTGCCAGCAGTTACCAGGGGACCGGGGCCAACGTCCTGACTTTC. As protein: CASSYQGTGANVLTF.

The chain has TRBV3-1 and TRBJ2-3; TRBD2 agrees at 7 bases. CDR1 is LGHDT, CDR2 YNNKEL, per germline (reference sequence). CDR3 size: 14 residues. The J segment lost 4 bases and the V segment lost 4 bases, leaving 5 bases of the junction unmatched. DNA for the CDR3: TGTGCCAGCAGCCCGGGACTACCCGCAGATACGCAGTATTTT. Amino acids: CASSPGLPADTQYF.